What follows are 5 T cell receptor beta chains derived from one specimen sequenced in a study of neoadjuvant anti-PD-1 for oral cavity cancer. Some clones are missing from TCRdb's copy, which holds only in-frame ones; the method was immunoSEQ multiplex PCR. The sample yields more than 50,000 clones, 70% to 85% seen once. Sequencing was performed on PBMCs, taken before nivolumab (anti-PD-1) treatment. All receptors come from a person between 40 and 85 years old with oral cavity squamous cell carcinoma.

The CDR3 is CASSSGGGIGTEAFF. CDR3 DNA sequence: TGTGCCAGCAGCTCGGGAGGGGGGATTGGAACTGAAGCTTTCTTT. The V call is TRBV7-2, the J call TRBJ1-1, with a possible D match to TRBD1 (6 bases). Germline CDR1 SGHTA, CDR2 FQGNSA. This CDR3 contains 15 residues. The germline V and J ends were trimmed by 4 bases and 5 bases, with 17 bases remaining between them. The variable domain in full, with the rest retrieved from reference TRBV7-2 and TRBJ1-1, is GAGVSQSPSNKVTEKGKDVELRCDPISGHTALYWYRQSLGQGLEFLIYFQGNSAPDKSGLPSDRFSAERTGGSVSTLTIQRTQQEDSAVYLCASSSGGGIGTEAFFGQGTRLTVV.

The rearrangement uses TRBV5-4 and TRBJ1-1; 11 positions match TRBD1. This CDR3 spans 16 amino acids. J was trimmed by 3 bases and V by 4 bases; bases with no gene match: 8. In germline, CDR1 is SGHNT, CDR2 YYREEE (reference sequence). CDR3 sequence: CASSNPRDRGYTEAFF. DNA of the CDR3: TGTGCCAGCAGCAATCCGAGGGACAGGGGGTACACTGAAGCTTTCTTT. Full variable domain (rest looked up from reference TRBV5-4 and TRBJ1-1): ETGVTQSPTHLIKTRGQQVTLRCSSQSGHNTVSWYQQALGQGPQFIFQYYREEENGRGNFPPRFSGLQFPNYSSELNVNALELDDSALYLCASSNPRDRGYTEAFFGQGTRLTVV.

The genes are TRBV10-3 and TRBJ2-1; TRBD1 matches at 11 bases. CDR1 and CDR2 (germline): ENHRY, SYGVKD. This CDR3 comprises 13 residues. Losses at the gene ends were 10 bases for V and 6 bases for J; bases not matched to a gene: 5. The CDR3 coding sequence is TGTGCCACCGGACAGGGGGCCGTCAATGAGCAGTTCTTC. This gives the protein CATGQGAVNEQFF.

The chain is built from TRBV7-6 and TRBJ1-5; the D is unclear. This CDR3 is built from 15 residues. In germline, CDR1 is SGHVS, CDR2 FNYEAQ. With 2 bases removed from V and 4 bases from J, the gap between germline ends came to 12 bases. The CDR3, as DNA: TGTGCCAGCAGCTTAACAACAGACTCAAATCAGCCCCAGCATTTT. Translating it yields CASSLTTDSNQPQHF.

V and J are TRBV5-1 and TRBJ2-1; D may be TRBD1 or TRBD2 (5 bases each). Germline assignment: CDR1 SGHRS and CDR2 YFSETQ. V was clipped by 4 bases and J by 9 bases, with 17 bases between them. The CDR3 has 14 amino acids. DNA of the CDR3: TGCGCCAGCAGCATGGGGGTAGGTCTCGCTGAGCAGTTCTTC. Translated, it gives CASSMGVGLAEQFF.